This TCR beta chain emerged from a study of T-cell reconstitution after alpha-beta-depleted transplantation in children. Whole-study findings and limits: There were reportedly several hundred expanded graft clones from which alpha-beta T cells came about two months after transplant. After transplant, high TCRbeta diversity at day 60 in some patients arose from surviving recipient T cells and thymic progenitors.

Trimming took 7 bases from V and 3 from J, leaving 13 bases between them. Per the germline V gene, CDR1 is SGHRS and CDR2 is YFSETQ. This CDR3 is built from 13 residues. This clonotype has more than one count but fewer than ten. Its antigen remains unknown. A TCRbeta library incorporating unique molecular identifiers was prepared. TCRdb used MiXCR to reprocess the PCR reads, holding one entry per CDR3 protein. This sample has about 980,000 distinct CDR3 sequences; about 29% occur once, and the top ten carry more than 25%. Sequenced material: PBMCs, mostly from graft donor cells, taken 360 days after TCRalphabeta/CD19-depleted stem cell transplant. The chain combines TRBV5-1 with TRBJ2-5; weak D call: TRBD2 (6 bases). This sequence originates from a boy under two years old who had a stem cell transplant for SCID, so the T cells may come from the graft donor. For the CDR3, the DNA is TGCGCCAGCTCGATTGGGGGGAAAGAGACCCAGTACTTC. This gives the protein CASSIGGKETQYF.